Listed here are 27 T cell receptor beta chains from one sample, sequenced in a study of shared clonotypes between healthy human individuals (dated by TCRdb to 2020 to 2021). For the CD8 naive samples, CD45RO-negative cells were positively selected for CCR7, yielding a CD45RA+CCR7+ population from which TemRA cells were excluded. Library generation was performed with the immunoSEQ multiplex PCR assay. This is the immuneACCESS table as TCRdb keeps it, with only in-frame sequences that have V and J called. A part of the clones is gone; compared with another copy, unresolved V genes explain less than half, and the rest is unexplained. The sample table holds millions of clones, of which approximately 94% were seen once. The ten biggest clones cover 0.85% to 1.2% of the sample. Sequencing was performed on naive CD8+ T cells sorted from blood. This specimen's cell subset or site label, per the study, means: CD45RA+CCR7+. These TCRs come from a man aged 18 to 35 in good health.

As for this clone: The same CDR3 is also encoded by other DNA sequences in this sample. The chain employs TRBV5-4 and TRBJ2-5, with TRBD1 as a possible D gene (5 bases). The CDR3 is 14 amino acids. V lost 0 bases and J lost 1, with 7 bases in between. CDR1 is SGHNT, CDR2 YYREEE, per germline (reference sequence). In nucleotides, the CDR3 is TGTGCCAGCAGCTTGGGCGACAGCCAAGAGACCCAGTACTTC. It is translated as CASSLGDSQETQYF.

The V gene is TRBV13, the J gene TRBJ2-5; the match to TRBD2 covers 11 bases. Per germline, CDR1 PRHDT and CDR2 FYEKMQ (reference sequence). This CDR3 contains 16 residues. The V and J ends lost 5 bases and 1 base, in that order; junction bases with no gene match: 6. The CDR3 nucleotides read TGTGCCAGCAGCACGCGGCTAGCGGGGGGCCAAGAGACCCAGTACTTC. Its protein is CASSTRLAGGQETQYF.

The chain uses TRBV29-1 and TRBJ1-2; D is unclear. This CDR3 has 18 residues. Per germline, CDR1 SQVTM and CDR2 ANQGSEA. V lost 0 bases and J 4 bases, leaving 24 bases between the germline ends. This CDR3 reads CSVEDHSPLGYPLYGYTF. The CDR3 DNA reads as TGCAGCGTTGAAGATCATTCCCCATTGGGGTACCCCCTCTATGGCTACACCTTC.

The chain is built from TRBV7-8 and TRBJ2-7; D unclear. V dropped 8 bases and J dropped 5 bases, with 7 bases sitting between them. The CDR3 is 10 residues long. The germline V gene encodes CDR1 SGHVS and CDR2 FQNEAQ. In DNA form, the CDR3 reads TGTGCCAGCGCCGGCGACGAGCAGTACTTC. As protein: CASAGDEQYF.

In its sample, this clone was seen once. This chain links TRBV5-1 with TRBJ2-7; 11 bases agree with TRBD1. This CDR3 spans 15 amino acids. The ends lost 5 bases at V and 2 bases at J; junction bases unmatched: 6. Germline loops: CDR1 SGHRS, CDR2 YFSETQ. The CDR3 DNA reads as TGCGCCAGCAGGCACCCGGGACAGGGGGCCTACGAGCAGTACTTC. Protein product: CASRHPGQGAYEQYF. The whole variable domain, filled in from reference TRBV5-1 and TRBJ2-7, reads KAGVTQTPRYLIKTRGQQVTLSCSPISGHRSVSWYQQTPGQGLQFLFEYFSETQRNKGNFPGRFSGRQFSNSRSEMNVSTLELGDSALYLCASRHPGQGAYEQYFGPGTRLTVT.

The chain uses TRBV5-1 and TRBJ2-7, with a weak D call TRBD1 (7 bases). The V and J ends lost 5 bases and 2 bases respectively, with 17 bases between them. The germline gives CDR1 SGHRS, CDR2 YFSETQ. This CDR3 comprises 15 residues. The CDR3 sequence is CASRNRQGGTYEQYF. The CDR3 DNA sequence: TGCGCCAGCAGAAATCGCCAGGGGGGAACCTACGAGCAGTACTTC.

This clone appeared a single time. This chain links TRBV7-9 with TRBJ1-5; 7 nucleotides match TRBD1. The germline gives CDR1 SEHNR, CDR2 FQNEAQ (reference sequence). V gave up 5 bases and J gave up 4 bases; unmatched junction bases: 5. The CDR3 is made up of 14 amino acids. CDR3 in DNA: TGTGCCAGCAGCAACACGACAGGGAATCAGCCCCAGCATTTT. It yields the protein CASSNTTGNQPQHF.

The chain carries TRBV5-1 and TRBJ2-7; D ambiguous. The CDR3 length is 14 residues. From germline, CDR1 is SGHRS and CDR2 YFSETQ. V shed 0 bases and J shed 3 bases, with 10 bases lying between them. The CDR3 reads CASSLAEGYYEQYF. CDR3 DNA: TGCGCCAGCAGCTTGGCGGAAGGGTACTACGAGCAGTACTTC.

This clone is a singleton in its sample. This chain links TRBV7-2 with TRBJ2-7; 9 bases are a match to TRBD1. Per germline, CDR1 SGHTA and CDR2 FQGNSA. CDR3 length: 14 amino acids. V shed 3 bases and J 2 bases; nucleotides not matched to a gene: 2. The DNA of the CDR3 is TGTGCCAGCAGCTTGTGGACAGGGGCCTACGAGCAGTACTTC. Translating gives CASSLWTGAYEQYF.

As regards this clone: This same CDR3 is encoded by further DNA sequences in the sample. This chain links TRBV27 with TRBJ2-1; no reliable D call. This CDR3 region has 13 residues. Germline loops: CDR1 MNHEY, CDR2 SMNVEV (reference sequence). V lost 5 bases to trimming and J lost 0 bases, with 5 bases between them. The CDR3 region is CASSTRSYNEQFF. The DNA for the CDR3 is TGTGCCAGCAGTACCCGCTCCTACAATGAGCAGTTCTTC.

V gene TRBV28 combines with J gene TRBJ1-1; weak D call: TRBD1 (6 bases). V dropped 6 bases and J dropped 4 bases, with 15 bases sitting between them. The germline gives CDR1 MDHEN, CDR2 SYDVKM. This CDR3 comprises 14 residues. The CDR3 nucleotides read TGTGCCAGCAGCCAAACCGCAGGGGCCACTGAAGCTTTCTTT. Translation: CASSQTAGATEAFF.

The chain links TRBV12-5 to TRBJ2-7, with 7 bases identical to TRBD1. The CDR3 consists of 15 residues. CDR1 and CDR2 from the germline V gene are LGHNT and FRNRAP. The J segment lost 2 bases and the V segment lost 0 bases, leaving 4 bases of the junction unmatched. DNA of the CDR3: TGTGCTAGTGGTTTGGTTTTGACAGGGACCTACGAGCAGTACTTC. It specifies CASGLVLTGTYEQYF. The entire variable domain, with the rest obtained from reference TRBV12-5 and TRBJ2-7, is as follows: DARVTQTPRHKVTEMGQEVTMRCQPILGHNTVFWYRQTMMQGLELLAYFRNRAPLDDSGMPKDRFSAEMPDATLATLKIQPSEPRDSAVYFCASGLVLTGTYEQYFGPGTRLTVT.

The rearrangement links TRBV5-4 to TRBJ1-2; tentatively, D is TRBD1 (5 bases). This CDR3 contains 15 residues. Looked up from germline, CDR1 is SGHNT and CDR2 is YYREEE (reference sequence). Trimming removed 4 bases at V and 2 bases at J, with 15 bases between. The CDR3 sequence is CASSPWGEGNYGYTF. The DNA of the CDR3 is TGTGCCAGCAGCCCCTGGGGGGAGGGGAACTATGGCTACACCTTC.

The rearrangement uses TRBV27 and TRBJ1-6; a weak D match, TRBD1 (6 bases). The CDR3 sequence is 17 residues long. Trimming stripped 3 bases from V and 7 bases from J, with 19 bases between. CDR1 and CDR2 (germline): MNHEY, SMNVEV (reference sequence). CDR3 in DNA: TGTGCCAGCAGTTTGGGGGCCGGGGGTCTGGGGAATTCACCCCTCCACTTT. It specifies CASSLGAGGLGNSPLHF.

The chain has TRBV5-6 and TRBJ2-2; D is possibly TRBD1 (5 bases). The germline V and J ends were trimmed by 0 bases and 11 bases, with 11 bases remaining between them. The V gene's germline CDR1 is SGHDT and CDR2 YYEEEE. CDR3 length: 13 residues. The CDR3 loop is CASSLVRADELFF. The CDR3, as DNA: TGTGCCAGCAGCTTGGTCAGGGCGGACGAGCTGTTTTTT.

A note on this clone: In the same sample, other DNA sequences code for this CDR3. CDR3 sequence reads: CASSQDQVTDTQYF. The CDR3 DNA reads TGCGCCAGCAGCCAAGATCAAGTCACAGATACGCAGTATTTT. The genes are TRBV4-1 and TRBJ2-3; no clear D. CDR1 and CDR2 (germline): MGHRA, YSYEKL. The CDR3 is 14 amino acids. Trimming left V 0 bases short and J 2 bases short, with 6 bases between.

The chain uses TRBV25-1 and TRBJ1-4; 8 bases agree with TRBD1. Germline V CDR1 and CDR2: MGHDK, SYGVNS. V trimming: 4 bases; J trimming: 3 bases; junction bases outside the gene matches: 4. The CDR3 length is 15 residues. The CDR3 DNA reads TGTGCCAGCAGTGGTCAGGGGGCGGCTAATGAAAAACTGTTTTTT. Protein sequence: CASSGQGAANEKLFF.

V usage is TRBV27 and J usage is TRBJ1-6, with no clear D. The CDR3 totals 15 residues. V lost 0 bases and J lost 7, with 10 bases in between. The germline V gene has CDR1 MNHEY and CDR2 SMNVEV (reference sequence). This chain's CDR3 is CASSLSQGSNSPLHF. Here the CDR3 DNA reads TGTGCCAGCAGTTTATCGCAAGGCAGCAATTCACCCCTCCACTTT.

CDR3 sequence (DNA): TGTGCCAGCAGCTTAGTTGCAGAATCCTACGAGCAGTACTTC. It translates to CASSLVAESYEQYF. The chain uses TRBV7-2 and TRBJ2-7; D gene uncertain. CDR3 size: 14 residues. The V gene's germline CDR1 is SGHTA and CDR2 FQGNSA. The V and J ends lost 1 base and 1 base respectively, with 8 bases between them.

The chain recombines TRBV4-1 with TRBJ2-7, with 9 bases that match TRBD2. The CDR3 covers 16 residues. From germline, CDR1 is MGHRA and CDR2 YSYEKL. Germline trimming cut 3 bases from V and 2 bases from J; bases unmatched to any gene: 8. The CDR3 sequence is CASSQKGPSGAYEQYF. CDR3 nucleotides: TGCGCCAGCAGCCAGAAGGGGCCTAGCGGGGCCTACGAGCAGTACTTC.

The chain recombines TRBV4-1 with TRBJ2-2, with 9 positions matching TRBD2. Germline V lookup: CDR1 MGHRA, CDR2 YSYEKL. After removal of 3 bases from V and 2 bases from J, the junction contained 7 bases not matched to a gene. CDR3 length: 17 residues. CDR3 sequence: CASSHDSGGINTGELFF. The CDR3 DNA is TGCGCCAGCAGCCACGATAGCGGGGGCATTAACACCGGGGAGCTGTTTTTT.

The V and J genes are TRBV7-9 and TRBJ2-5; 7 bases map to TRBD2. Germline V gives CDR1 SEHNR, CDR2 FQNEAQ (reference sequence). J gave up 0 bases and V 5 bases, and 3 bases lay outside the gene matches. This CDR3 comprises 14 residues. CDR3 sequence reads: CASSATSDQETQYF. The CDR3 DNA is TGTGCCAGCAGCGCCACTAGCGACCAAGAGACCCAGTACTTC.

V usage is TRBV4-1 and J usage is TRBJ2-7; 7 bases are shared with TRBD2. J gave up 2 bases and V 4 bases, and 8 bases lay outside the gene matches. The CDR3 is 15 amino acids. The germline V gene has CDR1 MGHRA and CDR2 YSYEKL. DNA for the CDR3: TGCGCCAGCAGCCGGGCTCTGGCGGGGGCCTACGAGCAGTACTTC. This gives the protein CASSRALAGAYEQYF.

The chain has TRBV6-5 and TRBJ2-3; possibly TRBD1 for D (6 bases). The V gene's germline CDR1 is MNHEY and CDR2 SVGAGI. Trimming cost V 8 bases and J 7 bases, with 22 bases left between them. CDR3 size: 15 residues. The chain's CDR3 is CASASNRDIVHTQYF. The CDR3 DNA reads as TGTGCCAGCGCTTCGAACCGGGACATCGTTCATACGCAGTATTTT.

The gene calls are TRBV30 and TRBJ2-1; D might be TRBD2 (5 bases). The CDR3 runs to 14 residues. Germline CDR1 and CDR2: GTSNPN and SVGIG (reference sequence). The CDR3 loop is CAVEVVGAYNEQFF. The CDR3, as DNA: TGTGCAGTTGAGGTGGTCGGGGCCTACAATGAGCAGTTCTTC.

This clone has a handful of counts. This chain joins TRBV19 and TRBJ1-2; D call uncertain. CDR3 length: 14 amino acids. Germline V lookup: CDR1 LNHDA, CDR2 SQIVND (reference sequence). Trimming shortened V by 5 bases and J by 6 bases, and 16 bases separated the two germline ends. The CDR3, as DNA: TGTGCCAGTAGTTACTACCTTAATGCCGATGGCTACACCTTC. It yields the protein CASSYYLNADGYTF.

Remarks on this clone: Other DNA sequences in this specimen translate into the identical CDR3. The V gene is TRBV7-2, the J gene TRBJ2-7; possibly TRBD2 for D (6 bases). Germline lookup yields CDR1 SGHTA and CDR2 FQGNSA. CDR3 length: 12 amino acids. V was clipped by 5 bases and J by 4 bases, with 9 bases between them. CDR3 nucleotide sequence: TGTGCCAGCAGCCCCGGGGGTTACGAGCAGTACTTC. The encoded protein is CASSPGGYEQYF. The full variable domain, in which reference TRBV7-2 and TRBJ2-7 provide the parts outside the CDR3, is GAGVSQSPSNKVTEKGKDVELRCDPISGHTALYWYRQSLGQGLEFLIYFQGNSAPDKSGLPSDRFSAERTGGSVSTLTIQRTQQEDSAVYLCASSPGGYEQYFGPGTRLTVT.